This T cell receptor (beta chain) derives from a study of CD8 T cells in Susac syndrome. The germline CDR1 and CDR2 sequences are MGHRA and YSYEKL. CDR3 length: 14 residues. V lost 1 base and J 7 bases, leaving 11 bases between the germline ends. Study-level findings and limits: As the study acknowledged, the number of individuals in its TCR sequencing and HLA analysis was relatively small.

Random hexamers were used to reverse transcribe 0.5 to 1 ug of RNA. TCRdb recomputed calls from the immunoSEQ multiplex PCR reads with MiXCR, one row per CDR3 protein. The data hold about 430,000 distinct CDR3 sequences, with approximately 85% observed a single time. This clonotype occurred once. Its matching antigen is unknown. This rearrangement joins TRBV4-1 to TRBJ2-1, with D unclear. The specimen sequenced was CD8+ T cells from PBMCs. The receptor was derived from a human donor with multiple sclerosis. CDR3 coding DNA: TGCGCCAGCAGCCAAGGGTCTCCCCATAATGAGCAGTTCTTC. It translates to CASSQGSPHNEQFF.